This TCR beta chain was found in a study of CD8+ T cells in alopecia areata. Study-level findings and limits: Only a single nonresponder existed, so baseline CD8+ expansion links stay unclear. Under tofacitinib, fewer expanded CD8+ clones appeared among the top 100 scalp clones.

Unmatched junction bases numbered 12, after V lost 6 bases and J lost 10 bases. The CDR3 is 16 residues long. Germline V gives CDR1 ENHRY, CDR2 SYGVKD. Indicated treatment: oral pan-JAK inhibitor, 5-10 mg twice daily. Sequencing templates came from extracted RNA that was reverse transcribed into cDNA. Assay: immunoSEQ multiplex PCR; the TCRdb copy retains only in-frame clones and omits some. The sample includes nearly 95,000 clones, more than 65% seen only once; the top ten take approximately 15%. The sample holds one count of this clone. The target antigen is unknown. This receptor was obtained from a human donor with alopecia areata. Sequenced material: CD8+ T cells sorted from blood, taken around week 46, from a patient treated with tofacitinib. J is TRBJ2-1 and V is TRBV10-3; 13 bases fit TRBD2. In nucleotides, the CDR3 is TGTGCCATCAGAAATTCCGGGACTAGCGGGGCCAAAGAGCAGTTCTTC. Translation gives CAIRNSGTSGAKEQFF.